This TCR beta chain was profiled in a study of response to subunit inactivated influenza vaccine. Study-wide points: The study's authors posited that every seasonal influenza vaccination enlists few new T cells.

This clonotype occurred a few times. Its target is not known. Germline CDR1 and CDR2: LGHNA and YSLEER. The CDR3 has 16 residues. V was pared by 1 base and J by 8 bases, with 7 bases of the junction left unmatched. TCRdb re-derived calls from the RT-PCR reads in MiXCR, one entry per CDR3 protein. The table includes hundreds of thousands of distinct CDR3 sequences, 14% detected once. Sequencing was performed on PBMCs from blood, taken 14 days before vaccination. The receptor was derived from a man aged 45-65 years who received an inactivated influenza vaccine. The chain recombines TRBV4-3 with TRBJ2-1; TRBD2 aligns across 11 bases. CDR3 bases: TGCGCCAGCAGCCAAGGTGGTACTAGCGGGAGATATGAGCAGTTCTTC. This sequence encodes CASSQGGTSGRYEQFF.